This passage covers 16 T cell receptor beta chains from one sample sequenced in a study of T-cell reconstitution after alpha-beta-depleted transplantation in children. Unique molecular identifiers were incorporated during preparation of the TCRbeta library. TCRdb analysed the PCR reads with MiXCR anew, one entry per CDR3 protein. In the table there are 120,000 to 150,000 distinct CDR3 sequences, more than 8% of which are singletons. The sequences come from PBMCs, mostly from graft donor cells, collected 180 days after TCRalphabeta/CD19-depleted stem cell transplant. All receptors come from a female patient aged 2 to 10 who had a stem cell transplant for congenital amegakaryocytic thrombocytopenia, so the T cells may come from the graft donor.

A few counts support this clonotype. In nucleotides, the CDR3 is TGCAGTGCCCTTTCGGGGATACTAGCGGGGGACTACGAGCAGTACTTC. Translation: CSALSGILAGDYEQYF. The V call is TRBV20-1, the J call TRBJ2-7, with 11 bases lining up with TRBD2. J was trimmed by 3 bases and V by 6 bases; bases with no gene match: 13. Germline V lookup: CDR1 DFQATT, CDR2 SNEGSKA (reference sequence). The CDR3 totals 16 residues.

This clonotype was counted only a few times. The chain's CDR3 is CASSSLTGGNTEAFF. CDR3 in DNA: TGCGCCAGCAGCTCACTGACAGGGGGGAACACTGAAGCTTTCTTT. The chain links TRBV5-1 to TRBJ1-1, with 9 positions matching TRBD1. The CDR3 is 15 amino acids. The V segment lost 3 bases and the J segment 1 base; nucleotides outside the gene matches: 4. From germline, CDR1 is SGHRS and CDR2 YFSETQ.

Ten or more counts support this clonotype. This chain uses TRBV12-3 or TRBV12-4 with TRBJ2-3; no clear D gene. The CDR3 sequence is 15 residues long. V was cut by 6 bases and J by 1 base, with 14 bases left in between. DNA for the CDR3: TGTGCCAGCAGCCTTGACCGTTCGGGCACAGATACGCAGTATTTT. Translating it yields CASSLDRSGTDTQYF.

The rearrangement joins TRBV27 to TRBJ2-2, with TRBD2 identical over 14 bases. The germline CDR1 and CDR2 sequences are MNHEY and SMNVEV (reference sequence). V shed 6 bases, J shed 7 bases, and the junction held 4 bases outside the gene matches. The CDR3 length is 15 residues. This chain's CDR3 is CASRGLAGVNGELFF. Here the CDR3 DNA reads TGTGCCAGCAGGGGACTAGCGGGAGTTAACGGGGAGCTGTTTTTT.

This clonotype was picked up many times. The V gene is TRBV20-1, the J gene TRBJ2-3; D remains unclear. Germline-derived CDR1 and CDR2 are DFQATT and SNEGSKA (reference sequence). Trimming shortened V by 5 bases and J by 5 bases, and 8 bases separated the two germline ends. The CDR3 covers 11 residues. CDR3 sequence: CSAQWGDTQYF. In nucleotides, the CDR3 is TGCAGTGCTCAGTGGGGAGATACGCAGTATTTT.

There are a few counts of this clonotype. Given a much more abundant clone one base away, this may be a read error. The chain is built from TRBV10-3 and TRBJ2-1; 11 bases are a match to TRBD2. CDR3 length: 15 residues. Germline V gives CDR1 ENHRY, CDR2 SYGVKD. The CDR3: CAISEGLAAYNERFF. For the CDR3, the DNA is TGTGCCATCAGCGAGGGACTAGCGGCCTACAATGAGCGGTTCTTC.

This clonotype was found many times. The chain has TRBV3-1 and TRBJ2-7, with unresolved D. The germline V gene has CDR1 LGHDT and CDR2 YNNKEL (reference sequence). There are 15 residues in the CDR3. The V gene lost 0 bases and the J gene lost 7 bases, with 16 bases spanning the gap. CDR3 region: CASSQDLSGGWEQYF. CDR3 coding DNA: TGTGCCAGCAGCCAAGATCTTTCGGGCGGTTGGGAGCAGTACTTC.

This clonotype was recorded many times. The V and J genes are TRBV19 and TRBJ2-1; the match to TRBD2 covers 7 bases. Per the germline V gene, CDR1 is LNHDA and CDR2 is SQIVND (reference sequence). V gave up 6 bases and J gave up 0 bases; unmatched junction bases: 2. The CDR3 is 14 residues long. CDR3 nucleotides: TGTGCCAGTAGGCGGGAGAGCTCCTACAATGAGCAGTTCTTC. It codes for CASRRESSYNEQFF.

This clonotype appeared once. A much bigger clone sits one base away, suggesting this may be a read error. V and J are TRBV28 and TRBJ1-4, with no clear D. Per germline, CDR1 MDHEN and CDR2 SYDVKM. V lost 3 bases and J 7 bases, leaving 6 bases between the germline ends. The CDR3 sequence is 12 residues long. The CDR3: CASSFWVEKLFF. In nucleotides, the CDR3 is TGTGCCAGCAGTTTCTGGGTTGAAAAACTGTTTTTT.

This clonotype appeared many times. The rearrangement links TRBV6-5 to TRBJ2-5; 7 nucleotides align to TRBD2. The CDR3 has 15 amino acids. Trimming cost V 2 bases and J 1 base; bases outside gene matches: 4. The V gene's germline CDR1 is MNHEY and CDR2 SVGAGI. The CDR3 reads CASSYGLGFQETQYF. The CDR3 DNA reads TGTGCCAGCAGTTACGGACTAGGGTTCCAAGAGACCCAGTACTTC.

The chain carries TRBV6-1 and TRBJ2-1; the match to TRBD2 covers 10 bases. CDR3 length: 13 amino acids. J gave up 8 bases and V 10 bases, and 8 bases lay outside the gene matches. Per germline, CDR1 MNHNS and CDR2 SASEGT. The DNA for the CDR3 is TGTGCCAACCGAGCGGGAGGGGTAGATGAGCAGTTCTTC. Protein sequence: CANRAGGVDEQFF.

Many counts were recorded for this clonotype. The chain recombines TRBV6-2 or TRBV6-3 with TRBJ1-5, with D possibly being TRBD1 (6 bases). The CDR3 contains 15 residues. V was cut by 6 bases and J by 3 bases, with 15 bases left in between. Germline V gene data show CDR1 as MNHEY and CDR2 as SVGEGT. The CDR3 here is CASRNQGRDNQPQHF. CDR3 DNA: TGTGCCAGCAGAAATCAGGGGCGAGACAATCAGCCCCAGCATTTT.

V is TRBV3-1 and J is TRBJ2-2; 7 nucleotides match TRBD2. V gave up 10 bases and J gave up 3 bases; unmatched junction bases: 8. The CDR3 contains 14 residues. Germline CDR1 and CDR2: LGHDT and YNNKEL (reference sequence). The CDR3: CATCHTSDTGELFF. In DNA form, the CDR3 reads TGTGCCACCTGCCACACTAGCGACACCGGGGAGCTGTTTTTT.

The sample holds many counts of this clonotype. V and J are TRBV5-1 and TRBJ2-3; TRBD2 might be the D (6 bases). Trimming stripped 6 bases from V and 2 bases from J, with 10 bases between. The CDR3 is 13 residues long. Germline CDR1 reads SGHRS; CDR2 reads YFSETQ. The DNA of the CDR3 is TGCGCCAGCACGGGAGCGAACACAGATACGCAGTATTTT. The encoded protein is CASTGANTDTQYF.

In this sample, this clonotype turned up many times. The rearrangement uses TRBV5-1 and TRBJ1-4; TRBD1 is a possible D gene (5 bases). Germline values: CDR1 SGHRS, CDR2 YFSETQ. The V and J ends lost 3 bases and 0 bases respectively, with 6 bases between them. The CDR3 has 14 amino acids. This CDR3 is CASSWTPTNEKLFF. Here the CDR3 DNA reads TGCGCCAGCAGCTGGACACCAACTAATGAAAAACTGTTTTTT.

This clonotype was detected many times. This chain uses TRBV4-2 with TRBJ2-7, with D hard to call. Germline CDR1 and CDR2: LGHNA and YNFKEQ. Trimming shortened V by 1 base and J by 2 bases, and 15 bases separated the two germline ends. The CDR3 covers 16 residues. As DNA, the CDR3 is TGTGCCAGCAGCCAAGTCCAGTCAGCGTCGACCTACGAGCAGTACTTC. Residues: CASSQVQSASTYEQYF.